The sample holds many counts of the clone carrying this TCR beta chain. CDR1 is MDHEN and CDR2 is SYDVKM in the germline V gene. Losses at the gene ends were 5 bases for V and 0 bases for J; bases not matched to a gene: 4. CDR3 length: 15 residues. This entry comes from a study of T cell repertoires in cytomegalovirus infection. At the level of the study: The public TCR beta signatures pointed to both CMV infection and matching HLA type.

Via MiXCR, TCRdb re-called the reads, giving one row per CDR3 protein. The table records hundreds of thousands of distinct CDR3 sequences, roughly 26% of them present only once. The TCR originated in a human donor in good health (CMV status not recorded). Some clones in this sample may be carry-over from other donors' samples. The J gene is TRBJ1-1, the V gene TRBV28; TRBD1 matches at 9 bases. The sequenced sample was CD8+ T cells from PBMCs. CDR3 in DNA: TGTGCCAGCAGTACCGACAGGGGGTTGAACACTGAAGCTTTCTTT. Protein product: CASSTDRGLNTEAFF.